The sequence of this TCR beta chain was determined in a study of blood T cell repertoires in COVID-19. Whole-study context: Specimens from acute and convalescent COVID-19 originated in the United States, Italy and Spain.

This CDR3 region has 14 residues. Unmatched junction bases numbered 3, after V lost 4 bases and J lost 4 bases. Looked up from germline, CDR1 is SGHRS and CDR2 is YFSETQ. Authors' methods: Researchers report that nucleated cell counts were estimated from reference gene primer amplification. Some clones are missing from TCRdb's copy, which holds only in-frame ones; the method was immunoSEQ multiplex PCR. Clone size and the V and J calls come from that table; the DNA yielded D and trimming. The data show about 140,000 clones, with 70% to 90% seen just once and under 6% held by the top ten. This chain joins TRBV5-1 and TRBJ2-5, with TRBD1 matching over 11 bases. This TCR was sampled from a human donor in a cohort sampled during active COVID-19. The sequencing sample was made of peripheral blood. The CDR3 nucleotides are TGCGCCAGCAGCGCAGGACAGGGGGCAGAGACCCAGTACTTC. Translating gives CASSAGQGAETQYF.